This TCR beta chain was identified during a study of blood T cell repertoires in COVID-19. TCRdb's table, derived via immunoSEQ multiplex PCR, lists solely in-frame clones and lacks some. The table lists 160,000 or so clones, approximately 88% of them singletons, with around 7% in the top ten. This clone was found once. The cohort comprised adults aged 18 to 89 years residing in about two dozen US areas. The sequenced sample consisted of PBMCs or T cells enriched from blood (not recorded which). The receptor's source is a woman aged 50 to 60 who had recovered from COVID-19.

CDR3 bases: TGTGCCAGTAGTATTGGGGGGAGGCTCTACGAGCAGTACTTC. Its translation: CASSIGGRLYEQYF. This sequence joins TRBV19 and TRBJ2-7; D possibly corresponds to TRBD2 (6 bases). The CDR3 has 14 residues. Germline CDR1 and CDR2: LNHDA and SQIVND (reference sequence). Trimming stripped 3 bases from V and 3 bases from J, with 12 bases between.